This entry lists 5 T cell receptor beta chains sequenced from one sample in a study of shared clonotypes between healthy human individuals. Using immunoSEQ multiplex PCR, the repertoire was profiled, and TCRdb retains in-frame clones only, with some absent. The data contain 2.3 million or so clones, 80% to 95% of them seen just once; the ten biggest clones take up 0.35% to 0.45%. Material for sequencing was naive CD4+ T cells from PBMCs. Subset: CD45RA+ positively selected. The source is a man younger than 30 in good health. Some clones in this sample may be carry-over from other donors' samples.

The gene calls are TRBV10-3 and TRBJ2-1, with a tentative D call TRBD2 (6 bases). Germline assignment: CDR1 ENHRY and CDR2 SYGVKD. V lost 3 bases and J 5 bases, leaving 17 bases between the germline ends. The CDR3 length is 16 residues. CDR3 coding DNA: TGTGCCATCAGTGAATCGAGAAGCGGGCCGAACAATGAGCAGTTCTTC. Translation gives CAISESRSGPNNEQFF.

The sample holds a few counts of this clone. V gene TRBV5-6 combines with J gene TRBJ1-1; D perhaps matches TRBD1 (5 bases). V gave up 4 bases and J gave up 10 bases, with 14 bases separating them. The CDR3 has 12 residues. The germline gives CDR1 SGHDT, CDR2 YYEEEE. CDR3 DNA: TGTGCCAGCAGCGGGTGGCAGGGACCAGCTTTCTTT. This translates into CASSGWQGPAFF.

This chain links TRBV2 with TRBJ2-2, with TRBD2 matching 10 bases. Germline CDR1 and CDR2: SNHLY and FYNNEI. This CDR3 is built from 16 residues. V trimming: 5 bases; J trimming: 3 bases; junction bases outside the gene matches: 6. The CDR3 here is CASSMSSGRHTGELFF. CDR3 nucleotides: TGTGCCAGCAGTATGTCTAGCGGGAGACACACCGGGGAGCTGTTTTTT. The variable domain in full, completed from reference TRBV2 and TRBJ2-2, reads EPEVTQTPSHQVTQMGQEVILRCVPISNHLYFYWYRQILGQKVEFLVSFYNNEISEKSEIFDDQFSVERPDGSNFTLKIRSTKLEDSAMYFCASSMSSGRHTGELFFGEGSRLTVL.

The chain joins TRBV28 to TRBJ1-3; D gene uncertain. The germline CDR1 and CDR2 sequences are MDHEN and SYDVKM. The V end lost 5 bases, the J end lost 1 base, and 21 bases lay between the germline ends. The CDR3 is made up of 18 amino acids. DNA of the CDR3: TGTGCCAGCAGTCCCCCATCTGCGCCCCTCTTATCTGGAAACACCATATATTTT. Translation: CASSPPSAPLLSGNTIYF.

This chain joins TRBV5-1 and TRBJ2-1, with 8 bases lining up with TRBD2. Germline V gives CDR1 SGHRS, CDR2 YFSETQ. V lost 3 bases, J lost 6 bases, and 5 bases stayed unmatched. The CDR3 has 14 amino acids. The CDR3: CASSSGGASNEQFF. CDR3 DNA sequence: TGCGCCAGCAGCTCGGGAGGGGCCAGCAATGAGCAGTTCTTC.